These T cell receptor beta chains were read from a single sample in a study of vaccination effects on CD4 cells after COVID-19. These TCRs are of unknown antigen specificity. The table came from immunoSEQ multiplex PCR; TCRdb's copy has only in-frame clones and leaves some out. The data contain roughly 25,000 clones, around 79% of them singletons. Sequencing used CD4+ T cells from PBMCs cultured with SARS-CoV-2 spike peptides, obtained after COVID-19 vaccination. The receptors stem from a human donor who received a COVID-19 vaccine. Each CDR3 is given with its conserved first and last residue. D genes are given only for firm matches. Clone size is given for some rows only: seen once, a few or many times, or a class if the clone is expanded.

j_call v_call d_call clone_size cdr3_nt cdr3_aa
TRBJ2-2 TRBV2 . . TGTGCCAGCAGTCCGGTCGGCTCCGCCGGGGAGCTGTTTTTT CASSPVGSAGELFF
TRBJ2-3 TRBV19 . . TGTGCCAGTAGTAACGAGAGGGCAGATACGCAGTATTTT CASSNERADTQYF
TRBJ1-5 TRBV18 . once TGTGCCAGCTCACCACAGACCAACAGGGATCAGCCCCAGCATTTT CASSPQTNRDQPQHF
TRBJ2-1 TRBV9 . once TGTGCCAGCAGGGGACGGTACAATGAGCAGTTCTTC CASRGRYNEQFF
TRBJ2-7 TRBV5-4 TRBD2 . TGTGCCAGCAGCTATAGCGGGGGGGGGACGTACGAGCAGTACTTC CASSYSGGGTYEQYF
TRBJ1-5 TRBV18 . . TGTGCCAGCTCACCACCGGGTGTTGAAGATCAGCCCCAGCATTTT CASSPPGVEDQPQHF
TRBJ1-6 TRBV5-1 . . TGCGCCAGCAGCCCAGGACAGTCCCCGCATAATTCACCCCTCCACTTT CASSPGQSPHNSPLHF
TRBJ1-5 TRBV5-6 TRBD1 once TGTGCCAGCAGCTTATCTACCGGGACAGGACTCATGGATCAGCCCCAGCATTTT CASSLSTGTGLMDQPQHF
TRBJ1-1 TRBV19 . . TGTGCCAGTAGGGTCGGGTCGGCTATGAACACTGAAGCTTTCTTT CASRVGSAMNTEAFF
TRBJ1-6 TRBV4-1 . . TGCGCCAGCAGCCAAGAAGGGGGGCTTCGGTCACCCCTCCACTTT CASSQEGGLRSPLHF
TRBJ1-1 TRBV6-1 . . TGTGCCAGCAGTGAGGGGGGGGTAGAGGCTTTCTTT CASSEGGVEAFF
TRBJ1-1 TRBV2 . . TGTGCCAGCAGTGGGTCCGAGAACACTGAAGCTTTCTTT CASSGSENTEAFF
TRBJ1-1 TRBV4-1 TRBD1 few TGCGCCAGCAGCCAAAGGACAGCAGGGGGTGAAGCTTTCTTT CASSQRTAGGEAFF
TRBJ2-5 TRBV6-5 . . TGTGCCAGCAGTTACGGGCGACAGGCTCTCCAAGAGACCCAGTACTTC CASSYGRQALQETQYF
TRBJ2-1 TRBV2 . . TGTGCCAGCCAGGACGTGGGGCGGATCAATGAGCAGTTCTTC CASQDVGRINEQFF
TRBJ1-2 TRBV6-1 . . TGTGCCAGCAGTGACCTACAGGGTTATGGCTACACCTTC CASSDLQGYGYTF
TRBJ2-1 TRBV5-1 TRBD1 . TGCGCCAGCAGCGCCGGGACAAGGGGGCAGGGGGAGCAGTTCTTC CASSAGTRGQGEQFF
TRBJ1-4 TRBV18 . . TGTGCCAGCTCACGGAGCACCGCAACTAATGAAAAACTGTTTTTT CASSRSTATNEKLFF
TRBJ2-1 TRBV4-2 . once TGTGCCAGCAGCCAAGAAATGGTAAGCTCCTACAATGAGCAGTTCTTC CASSQEMVSSYNEQFF
TRBJ1-1 TRBV9 . . TGTGCCAGCAGCGTCGATAGGGGGTCGATGAACACTGAAGCTTTCTTT CASSVDRGSMNTEAFF
TRBJ1-2 TRBV6-5 TRBD1 . TGTGCCAGCAGGCAGGGGGCTGTTTATGGCTACACCTTC CASRQGAVYGYTF
TRBJ1-3 TRBV7-9 . . TGTGCCAGCAGCCCCACAGGGTCGGGAAACACCATATATTTT CASSPTGSGNTIYF
TRBJ2-5 TRBV5-1 TRBD1 . TGCGCCAGCAGCTGGGACAGGGTTGAGGAGACCCAGTACTTC CASSWDRVEETQYF
TRBJ2-4 TRBV5-4 TRBD2 . TGTGCCAGCAGCTTAGCGGGGATAGCCAAAAACATTCAGTACTTC CASSLAGIAKNIQYF
TRBJ1-2 TRBV4-1 . . TGCGCCAGCAGCCAACCAGGGCGTTACTATGGCTACACCTTC CASSQPGRYYGYTF
TRBJ1-1 TRBV7-9 . . TGTGCCAGCAGCTTAGCCCCCCCCGGAATTTTCTTT CASSLAPPGIFF
TRBJ1-1 TRBV19 TRBD1 once TGTGCCAGTAGTGCACAGGGGTGGGGCACTGAAGCTTTCTTT CASSAQGWGTEAFF
TRBJ2-2 TRBV18 . . TGTGCCAGCTCACCGGAAGGGTCGGTCGGGGAGCTGTTTTTT CASSPEGSVGELFF
TRBJ1-2 TRBV5-6 TRBD1 once TGTGCCAGCAGCCCCGGACAGGGGAGCTATGGCTACACCTTC CASSPGQGSYGYTF
TRBJ2-5 TRBV12-3/TRBV12-4 . . TGTGCCAGCAGTCTGTCCGAGGGAGGGACCCAGTACTTC CASSLSEGGTQYF
TRBJ1-2 TRBV11-2 . . TGTGCCAGCAGCCCATTAAGAGAGCGCGTTAAGAGGGGCTACACCTTC CASSPLRERVKRGYTF
TRBJ2-7 TRBV10-1 TRBD2 once TGCGCCAGCAGTGAGTCAGGGAGGGTAGAGGGCGAGCAGTACTTC CASSESGRVEGEQYF
TRBJ1-5 TRBV6-6 . . TGTGCCAGCAGTTACGAGGGGTACAGCAATCAGCCCCAGCATTTT CASSYEGYSNQPQHF
TRBJ2-5 TRBV10-2 . . TGCGCCAGCAGTGATGGCGGGGAGCTTCCGACCCAGTACTTC CASSDGGELPTQYF
TRBJ1-6 TRBV3-1/TRBV3-2 TRBD1 . TGTGCCAGCAGCGCACGGACAGGTTATAATTCACCCCTCCACTTT CASSARTGYNSPLHF
TRBJ2-5 TRBV5-1 TRBD1 . TGCGCCAGCAGATACCGACAGGGACCTTCGTTGGACCAGTACTTC CASRYRQGPSLDQYF
TRBJ2-3 TRBV10-3 TRBD2 . TGTGCCATCAGTGAAGGGACTAGGGGTACAGATACGCAGTATTTT CAISEGTRGTDTQYF
TRBJ2-2 TRBV24-1 TRBD2 few TGTGCCACCAGTCTAGCGGGGACCCCTACGAACACCGGGGAGCTGTTTTTT CATSLAGTPTNTGELFF
TRBJ2-3 TRBV7-9 . . TGTGCCAGCAGCTTAAGAAGGGATACGCAGTATTTT CASSLRRDTQYF
TRBJ2-7 TRBV5-8 . . TGTGCCAGCAGCTTGGTTTTCTCCTCCTACGAGCAGTACTTC CASSLVFSSYEQYF
TRBJ1-2 TRBV20-1 . . TGCAGTGCTAGAGACGTCCCTGGCTACACCTTC CSARDVPGYTF
TRBJ2-1 TRBV12-3/TRBV12-4 . . TGTGCCAGCAGTTTTTTTGGAAACAATGAGCAGTTCTTC CASSFFGNNEQFF
TRBJ2-1 TRBV5-4 . . TGTGCCAGCAGCTTGGATTGGCGGTCGGTTGGCAATGAGCAGTTCTTC CASSLDWRSVGNEQFF
TRBJ2-2 TRBV27 . . TGTGCCAGCAGTTCGCCCCCTGGAACCACCGGGGAGCTGTTTTTT CASSSPPGTTGELFF
TRBJ2-7 TRBV9 TRBD1 . TGTGCCAGCAGCGTCCTCAGGGGGCGTCTCCACGAGCAGTACTTC CASSVLRGRLHEQYF
TRBJ1-4 TRBV6-5 TRBD1 . TGTGCCAGCAGTTACGACAGGGTTAATGAAAAACTGTTTTTT CASSYDRVNEKLFF